This T cell receptor (beta chain) was identified during a study of cytomegalovirus exposure and HLA in healthy donors. Study results and limitations: Rare TCR sequences dominated, though some public TCRs recurred in many donors. HLA allele associations emerged for some 16,000 TCR beta sequences in a later analysis, at 0.05 false discovery rate.

PCR used 60 Vbeta primers and 13 Jbeta primers. Clones were read by immunoSEQ multiplex PCR, and TCRdb kept only the in-frame ones, dropping some. The sample records 80,000 to 100,000 clones, about four fifths being singletons. Points on this clone: The antigen is unknown.

The sample taken for sequencing was PBMCs. The TCR sequence derives from a human donor in good health.

Here the CDR3 reads CASSSRAGNEQFF. The CDR3 nucleotides read TGTGCCAGTAGTAGCAGGGCTGGCAATGAGCAGTTCTTC. This chain links TRBV19 with TRBJ2-1; D is perhaps TRBD1 (5 bases). The CDR3 consists of 13 residues. Germline V CDR1 and CDR2: LNHDA, SQIVND (reference sequence). Trimming stripped 4 bases from V and 6 bases from J, with 10 bases between. Supplemented by reference TRBV19 and TRBJ2-1, the full variable domain reads DGGITQSPKYLFRKEGQNVTLSCEQNLNHDAMYWYRQDPGQGLRLIYYSQIVNDFQKGDIAEGYSVSREKKESFPLTVTSAQKNPTAFYLCASSSRAGNEQFFGPGTRLTVL.